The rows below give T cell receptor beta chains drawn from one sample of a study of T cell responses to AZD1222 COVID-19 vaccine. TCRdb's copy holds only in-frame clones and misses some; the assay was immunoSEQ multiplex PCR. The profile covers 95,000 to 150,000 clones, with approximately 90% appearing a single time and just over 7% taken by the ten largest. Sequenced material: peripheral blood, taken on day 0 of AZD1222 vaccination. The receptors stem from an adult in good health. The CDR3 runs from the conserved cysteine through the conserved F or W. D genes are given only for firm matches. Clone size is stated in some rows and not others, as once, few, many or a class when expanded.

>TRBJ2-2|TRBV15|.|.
TGTGCCACCAGCTTACAGGAGGTAGTGAACACCGGGGAGCTGTTTTTT
CATSLQEVVNTGELFF
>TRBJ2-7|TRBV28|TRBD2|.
TGTGCCAGCAGGATGACTAGCGCTAACTACGAGCAGTACTTC
CASRMTSANYEQYF
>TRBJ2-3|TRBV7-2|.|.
TGTGCCAGCAGCTTAGCCTGGCCTTCAGGCACAGATACGCAGTATTTT
CASSLAWPSGTDTQYF
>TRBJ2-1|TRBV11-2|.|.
TGTGCCAGCAGCCGCCCGCCAGCATACAATGAGCAGTTCTTC
CASSRPPAYNEQFF
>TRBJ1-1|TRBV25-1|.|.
TGTGCCAGCAGATCCGGCGGGTGGAACACTGAAGCTTTCTTT
CASRSGGWNTEAFF
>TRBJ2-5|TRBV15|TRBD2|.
TGTGCCACCAGCTATACCGGGACTAGTGAGGGAGGGACCCAGTACTTC
CATSYTGTSEGGTQYF
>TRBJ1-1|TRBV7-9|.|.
TGTGCCAGCAGCTTAGCAAGGGGAAGGACTGAAGCTTTCTTT
CASSLARGRTEAFF
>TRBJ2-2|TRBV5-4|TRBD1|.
TGTGCCAGCAGCTTGGGAGGGGGCACCACCGGGGAGCTGTTTTTT
CASSLGGGTTGELFF
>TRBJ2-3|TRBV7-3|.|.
TGTGCCAGCAGCTTATTGGGGGGAACAGATACGCAGTATTTT
CASSLLGGTDTQYF
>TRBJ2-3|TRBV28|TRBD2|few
TGTGCCAGCAGTTTAAAGGCAAGGCTAGCGGGAGATACGCAGTATTTT
CASSLKARLAGDTQYF
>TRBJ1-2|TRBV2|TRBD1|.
TGTGCCGGCATCTCGAGTGAGGGGACAGCCTATAACTATGGCTACACCTTC
CAGISSEGTAYNYGYTF
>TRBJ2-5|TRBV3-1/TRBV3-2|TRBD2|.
TGTGCCAGCAGCCAAGGTAATAGCGGGGTTGCTGGAGAGACCCAGTACTTC
CASSQGNSGVAGETQYF
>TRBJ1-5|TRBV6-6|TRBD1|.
TGTGCCAGCAGTCCCCTGACAGGGGCCAATCAGCCCCAGCATTTT
CASSPLTGANQPQHF
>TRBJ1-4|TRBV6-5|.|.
TGTGCCAGCAAAGGGCCGGGGTTCGGTAATGAAAAACTGTTTTTT
CASKGPGFGNEKLFF
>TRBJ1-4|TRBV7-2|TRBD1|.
TGTGCCAGCAGCATAAACGAGGGGGCGCGACTGTTTTTT
CASSINEGARLFF
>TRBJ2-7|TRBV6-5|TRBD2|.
TGTGCCAGCAGCGGGGGGGGTTTGGACTACGAGCAGTACTTC
CASSGGGLDYEQYF
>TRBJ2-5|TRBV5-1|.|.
TGCGCCAGCAGTGTTGGGGTACAAGAGACCCAGTACTTC
CASSVGVQETQYF
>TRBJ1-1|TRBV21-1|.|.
TGTGCCAGCAGCCCAAGGGGCAGGGCCGCTGGGAAAAACACTGAAGCTTTCTTT
CASSPRGRAAGKNTEAFF
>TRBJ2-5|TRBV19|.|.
TGTGCCAGTAGTATGCGAGAGACCCAGTACTTC
CASSMRETQYF
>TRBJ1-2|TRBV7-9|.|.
TGTGCCAGCAGCTTAGAAGCCCCGGGTGTCTATGGCTACACCTTC
CASSLEAPGVYGYTF
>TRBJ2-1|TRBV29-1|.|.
TGCAGCGTTGACAGTCTAGACTACTACAATGAGCAGTTCTTC
CSVDSLDYYNEQFF
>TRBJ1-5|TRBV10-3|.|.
TGTGCCATCAGTGCAGGGGTCCATCAGCCCCAGCATTTT
CAISAGVHQPQHF
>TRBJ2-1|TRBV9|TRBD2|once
TGTGCCAGCAGCGTAGGGGGACTAGCGGGAAACAATGAGCAGTTCTTC
CASSVGGLAGNNEQFF
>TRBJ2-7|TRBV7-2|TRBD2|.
TGTGCCAGCAGCTCGGACGTCCAGGCTAGCGGGAGTTTTTGGTACTTC
CASSSDVQASGSFWYF
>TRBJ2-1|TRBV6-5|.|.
TGTGCCAGCCAGAGACAGGAAAGCTCCTACAATGAGCAGTTCTTC
CASQRQESSYNEQFF
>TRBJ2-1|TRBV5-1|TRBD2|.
TGCGCCAGCAGCTTGAGAGCTAGCGGGAGGTGGCGCAATGAGCAGTTCTTC
CASSLRASGRWRNEQFF
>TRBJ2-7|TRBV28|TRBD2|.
TGTGCCAGCAGTGTACGGCTAGCGGACTACGAGCAGTACTTC
CASSVRLADYEQYF
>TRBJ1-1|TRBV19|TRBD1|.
TGTGCCAGCGGGACAGGCGCTCCTACCCCCACTGAAGCTTTCTTT
CASGTGAPTPTEAFF
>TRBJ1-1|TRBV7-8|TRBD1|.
TGTGCCAGCACGCAGGGGGGGAACACTGAAGCTTTCTTT
CASTQGGNTEAFF
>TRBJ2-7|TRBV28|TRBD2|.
TGTGCCAGCAGTTTCTCGATTGGACTAGCGGGTCTACCCCTCTACGAGCAGTACTTC
CASSFSIGLAGLPLYEQYF
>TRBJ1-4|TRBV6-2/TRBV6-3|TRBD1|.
TGTGCCAGCAGTAGATTACAGGGGGTTTGGGAAAAACTGTTTTTT
CASSRLQGVWEKLFF
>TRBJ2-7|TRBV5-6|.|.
TGTGCCAGCAGCTTGCTAGCAGAGTACGAGCAGTACTTC
CASSLLAEYEQYF
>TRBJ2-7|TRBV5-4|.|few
TGTGCCAGCAGCTTCATGATTTCGGGCGAGCAGTACTTC
CASSFMISGEQYF
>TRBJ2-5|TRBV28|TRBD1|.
TGTGCCAGCAGTTTGACAGGGTTAGAGACCCAGTACTTC
CASSLTGLETQYF
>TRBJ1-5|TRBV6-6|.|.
TGTGCCAGCCGCACCGGGGCACGACATCAGCCCCAGCATTTT
CASRTGARHQPQHF
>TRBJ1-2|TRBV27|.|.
TGTGCCAGCAGTCTCCACTTCGGGGGAGGTTTGGGTGGCTACACCTTC
CASSLHFGGGLGGYTF
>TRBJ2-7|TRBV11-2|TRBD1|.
TGTGCCAGCAGCAACCAACTAGGGACAGGAGCCTACGAGCAGTACTTC
CASSNQLGTGAYEQYF